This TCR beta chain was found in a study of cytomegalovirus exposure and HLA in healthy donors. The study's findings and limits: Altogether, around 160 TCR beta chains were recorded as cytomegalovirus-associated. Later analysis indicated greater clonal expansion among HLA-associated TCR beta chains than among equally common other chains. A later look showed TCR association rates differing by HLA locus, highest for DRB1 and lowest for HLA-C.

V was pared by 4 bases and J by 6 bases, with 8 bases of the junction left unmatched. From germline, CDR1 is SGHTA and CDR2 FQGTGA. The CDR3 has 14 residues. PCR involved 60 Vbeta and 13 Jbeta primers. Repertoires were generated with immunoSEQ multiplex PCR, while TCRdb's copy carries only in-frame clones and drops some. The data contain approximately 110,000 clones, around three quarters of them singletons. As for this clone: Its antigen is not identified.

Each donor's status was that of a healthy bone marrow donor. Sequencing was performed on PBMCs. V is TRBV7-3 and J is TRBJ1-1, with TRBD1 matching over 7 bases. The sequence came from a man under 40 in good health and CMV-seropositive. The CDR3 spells CASSSGTAGAEAFF. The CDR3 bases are TGTGCCAGCAGCTCCGGGACAGCCGGGGCTGAAGCTTTCTTT.